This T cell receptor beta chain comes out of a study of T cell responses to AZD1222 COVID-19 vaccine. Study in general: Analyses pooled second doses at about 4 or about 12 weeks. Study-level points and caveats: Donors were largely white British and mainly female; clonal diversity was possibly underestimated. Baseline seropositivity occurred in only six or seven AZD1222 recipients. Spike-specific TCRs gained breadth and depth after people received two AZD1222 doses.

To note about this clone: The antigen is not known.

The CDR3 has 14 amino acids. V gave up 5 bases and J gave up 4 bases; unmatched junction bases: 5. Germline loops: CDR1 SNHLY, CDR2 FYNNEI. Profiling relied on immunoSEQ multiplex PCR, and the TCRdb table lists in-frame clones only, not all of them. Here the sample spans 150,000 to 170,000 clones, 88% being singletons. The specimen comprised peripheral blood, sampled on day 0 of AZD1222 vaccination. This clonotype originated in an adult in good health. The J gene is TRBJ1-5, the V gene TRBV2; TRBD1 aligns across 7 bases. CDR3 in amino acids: CASSPDRNNQPQHF. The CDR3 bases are TGTGCCAGCAGTCCGGACAGGAATAATCAGCCCCAGCATTTT.